This T cell receptor beta chain was recovered during a study of human T cells and chemical hapten exposure. The overall study: Once 0.01% DPC had been applied to the upper back by patch test, readings were taken at 6 days. Points from the study as a whole: TCRs exceeding 1 in 1000 frequency stayed unchanged with DPC sensitization.

Specified time point: patch test 3, about 24 weeks after DPC sensitization. Treatment here: therapeutic diphenylcyclopropenone sensitization with weekly scalp DPC. This clonotype was seen many times. Its antigen is unidentified. CDR1 SGHVS and CDR2 FQNEAQ come from the germline V gene. The CDR3 extends over 14 amino acids. Deletions cut 3 bases from V and 1 base from J, with 9 bases between. TCRdb used MiXCR to reprocess the RACE reads, holding one entry per CDR3 protein. Among about 190,000 distinct CDR3 sequences, around 25% were seen once, and the ten largest hold 2.5%. This TCR was recovered from a middle-aged woman with alopecia areata. Some clones in this sample may be carry-over from other donors' samples. The specimen was whole blood, collected in connection with sensitization to the hapten diphenylcyclopropenone (DPC). V is TRBV7-8 and J is TRBJ1-1; D is perhaps TRBD1 (5 bases). The CDR3 sequence is CASSFNRPNTEAFF. The CDR3 DNA sequence: TGTGCCAGCAGCTTCAACAGGCCGAACACTGAAGCTTTCTTT.